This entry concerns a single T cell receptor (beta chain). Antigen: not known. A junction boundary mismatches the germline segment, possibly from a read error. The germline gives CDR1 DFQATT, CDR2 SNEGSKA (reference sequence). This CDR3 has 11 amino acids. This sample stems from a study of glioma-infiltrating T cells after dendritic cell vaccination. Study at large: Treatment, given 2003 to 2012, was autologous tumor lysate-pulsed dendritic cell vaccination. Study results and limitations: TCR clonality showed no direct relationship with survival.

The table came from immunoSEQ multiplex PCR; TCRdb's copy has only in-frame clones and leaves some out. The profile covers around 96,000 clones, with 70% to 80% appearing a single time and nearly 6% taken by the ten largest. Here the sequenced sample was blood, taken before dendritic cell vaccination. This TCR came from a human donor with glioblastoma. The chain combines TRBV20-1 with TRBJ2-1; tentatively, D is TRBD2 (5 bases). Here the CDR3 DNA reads TGCAGTGCTAGTGACTACTATGAGCAGTTCTTC. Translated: CSASDYYEQFF.